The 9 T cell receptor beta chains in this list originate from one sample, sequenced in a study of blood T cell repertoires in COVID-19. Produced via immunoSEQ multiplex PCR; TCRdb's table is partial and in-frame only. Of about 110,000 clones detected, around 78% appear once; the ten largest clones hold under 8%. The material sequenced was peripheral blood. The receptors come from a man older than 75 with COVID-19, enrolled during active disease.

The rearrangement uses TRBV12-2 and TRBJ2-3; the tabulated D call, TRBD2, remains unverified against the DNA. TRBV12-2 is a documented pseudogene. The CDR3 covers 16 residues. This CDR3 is CASRFGTSGRAYTQYF. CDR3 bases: TGTGCAAGTCGCTTTGGGACTAGCGGGAGAGCGTATACGCAGTATTTT.

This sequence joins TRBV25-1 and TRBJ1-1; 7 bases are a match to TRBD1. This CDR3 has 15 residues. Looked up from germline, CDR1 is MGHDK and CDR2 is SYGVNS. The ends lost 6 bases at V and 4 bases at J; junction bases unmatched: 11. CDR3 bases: TGTGCCAGCAGGGGGGGACAGTGGGGATCCACTGAAGCTTTCTTT. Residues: CASRGGQWGSTEAFF. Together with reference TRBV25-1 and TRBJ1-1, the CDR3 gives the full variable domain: EADIYQTPRYLVIGTGKKITLECSQTMGHDKMYWYQQDPGMELHLIHYSYGVNSTEKGDLSSESTVSRIRTEHFPLTLESARPSHTSQYLCASRGGQWGSTEAFFGQGTRLTVV.

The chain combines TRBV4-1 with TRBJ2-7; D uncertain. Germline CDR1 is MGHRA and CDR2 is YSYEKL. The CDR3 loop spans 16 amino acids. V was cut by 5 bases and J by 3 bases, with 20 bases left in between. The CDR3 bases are TGCGCCAGCAGCGACCGAGCACGAGTCGCAGGCTACGAGCAGTACTTC. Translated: CASSDRARVAGYEQYF.

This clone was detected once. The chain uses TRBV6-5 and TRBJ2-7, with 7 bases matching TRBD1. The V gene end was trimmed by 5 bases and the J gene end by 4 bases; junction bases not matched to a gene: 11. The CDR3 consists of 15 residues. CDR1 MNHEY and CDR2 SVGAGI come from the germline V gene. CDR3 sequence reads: CASSPMRTGDYEQYF. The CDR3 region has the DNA TGTGCCAGCAGTCCAATGAGGACAGGAGATTACGAGCAGTACTTC.

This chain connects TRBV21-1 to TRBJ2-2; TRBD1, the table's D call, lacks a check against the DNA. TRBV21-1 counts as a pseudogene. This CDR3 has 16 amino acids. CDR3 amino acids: CASSKLGRGDTGELFF. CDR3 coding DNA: TGTGCCAGCAGCAAATTGGGCAGGGGGGACACCGGGGAGCTGTTTTTT.

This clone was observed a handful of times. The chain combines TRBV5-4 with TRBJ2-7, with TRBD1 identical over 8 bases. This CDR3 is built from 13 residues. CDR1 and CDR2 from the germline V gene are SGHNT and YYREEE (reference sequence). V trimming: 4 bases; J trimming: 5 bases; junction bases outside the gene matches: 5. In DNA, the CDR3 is TGTGCCAGCAGCCTAGGACAGGGCGACGAGCAGTACTTC. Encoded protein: CASSLGQGDEQYF.

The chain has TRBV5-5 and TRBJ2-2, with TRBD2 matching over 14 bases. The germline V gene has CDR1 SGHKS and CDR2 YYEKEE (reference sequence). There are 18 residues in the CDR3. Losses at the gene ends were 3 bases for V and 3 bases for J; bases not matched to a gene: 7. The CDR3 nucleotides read TGTGCCAGCAGCTCCGGGACTAGCGGGAGTGCGGACACCGGGGAGCTGTTTTTT. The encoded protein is CASSSGTSGSADTGELFF. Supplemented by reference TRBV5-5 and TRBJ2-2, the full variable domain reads DAGVTQSPTHLIKTRGQQVTLRCSPISGHKSVSWYQQVLGQGPQFIFQYYEKEERGRGNFPDRFSARQFPNYSSELNVNALLLGDSALYLCASSSGTSGSADTGELFFGEGSRLTVL.

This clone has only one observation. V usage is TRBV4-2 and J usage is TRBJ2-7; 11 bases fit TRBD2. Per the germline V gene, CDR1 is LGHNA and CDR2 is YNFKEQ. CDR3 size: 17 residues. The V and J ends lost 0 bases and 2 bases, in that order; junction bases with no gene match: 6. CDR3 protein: CASSQEEGTSGPYEQYF. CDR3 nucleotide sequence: TGTGCCAGCAGCCAAGAAGAGGGGACTAGCGGTCCCTACGAGCAGTACTTC.

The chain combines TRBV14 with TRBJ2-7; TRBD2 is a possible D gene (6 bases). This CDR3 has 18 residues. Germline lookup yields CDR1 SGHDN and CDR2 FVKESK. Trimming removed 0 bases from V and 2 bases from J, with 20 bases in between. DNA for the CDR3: TGTGCCAGCAGCCAAGAGTCCAGATCTAGCGTACGGACCTACGAGCAGTACTTC. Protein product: CASSQESRSSVRTYEQYF.